Listed below are T cell receptor beta chains from one sample, sequenced in a study of radiotherapy plus CTLA-4 blockade in lung cancer. Here immunoSEQ multiplex PCR was the method, and the copy in TCRdb shows in-frame clones only, minus some. The table has 85,000 to 90,000 clones, more than 75% seen once; the top ten hold 16%. The sample consisted of peripheral blood, taken from a patient treated with radiotherapy plus ipilimumab. All receptors come from a human donor with non-small cell lung cancer that progressed on radiotherapy plus ipilimumab. CDR3s include the opening cysteine and the closing phenylalanine or tryptophan. The D gene is left open where the match is weak. Only some rows state a clone size, as once, few, many or a class for expanded clones.

clone size: .
V gene: TRBV10-3
J gene: TRBJ1-3
D gene: .
CDR3 protein: CAISEGEVVGNTIYF
CDR3 DNA: TGTGCCATCAGTGAAGGTGAGGTAGTCGGAAACACCATATATTTT

clone size: few
V gene: TRBV4-2
J gene: TRBJ2-7
D gene: .
CDR3 protein: CASSQSSALIYEQYF
CDR3 DNA: TGTGCCAGCAGCCAATCTAGCGCCTTGATCTACGAGCAGTACTTC

clone size: .
V gene: TRBV28
J gene: TRBJ2-2
D gene: TRBD1
CDR3 protein: CASKGTGITGELFF
CDR3 DNA: TGTGCCAGCAAAGGGACAGGGATTACCGGGGAGCTGTTTTTT

clone size: .
V gene: TRBV6-6
J gene: TRBJ2-7
D gene: .
CDR3 protein: CASSLGRGYEQYF
CDR3 DNA: TGTGCCAGCAGTTTGGGCAGGGGCTACGAGCAGTACTTC

clone size: once
V gene: TRBV14
J gene: TRBJ2-3
D gene: TRBD1
CDR3 protein: CASSQGQGLGTDTQYF
CDR3 DNA: TGTGCCAGCAGCCAAGGACAGGGCCTAGGCACAGATACGCAGTATTTT

clone size: .
V gene: TRBV18
J gene: TRBJ1-2
D gene: .
CDR3 protein: CASSQGKDGYTF
CDR3 DNA: TGTGCCAGCTCACAGGGGAAGGATGGCTACACCTTC

clone size: .
V gene: TRBV13
J gene: TRBJ2-7
D gene: TRBD1
CDR3 protein: CASIETGGGPYEQYF
CDR3 DNA: TGTGCCAGCATCGAGACAGGGGGGGGCCCCTACGAGCAGTACTTC

clone size: .
V gene: TRBV5-1
J gene: TRBJ2-6
D gene: TRBD1
CDR3 protein: CASSLWTGLSGANVLTF
CDR3 DNA: TGCGCCAGCAGCTTGTGGACAGGGCTTTCTGGGGCCAACGTCCTGACTTTC

clone size: few
V gene: TRBV5-4
J gene: TRBJ2-7
D gene: .
CDR3 protein: CASSPDPIGEQYF
CDR3 DNA: TGTGCCAGCAGCCCCGACCCGATTGGGGAGCAGTACTTC

clone size: once
V gene: TRBV5-1
J gene: TRBJ1-1
D gene: .
CDR3 protein: CASRKTENTEAFF
CDR3 DNA: TGCGCCAGCAGAAAAACAGAGAACACTGAAGCTTTCTTT

clone size: .
V gene: TRBV11-3
J gene: TRBJ2-1
D gene: .
CDR3 protein: CASSLGVYNEQFF
CDR3 DNA: TGTGCCAGCAGCTTAGGGGTCTACAATGAGCAGTTCTTC

clone size: .
V gene: TRBV18
J gene: TRBJ2-3
D gene: .
CDR3 protein: CASSGAGSLDGSTDTQYF
CDR3 DNA: TGTGCCAGCTCAGGGGCCGGGAGCCTCGACGGAAGCACAGATACGCAGTATTTT

clone size: .
V gene: TRBV28
J gene: TRBJ1-1
D gene: .
CDR3 protein: CASSSTEVTEAFF
CDR3 DNA: TGTGCCAGCAGCTCTACGGAGGTTACTGAAGCTTTCTTT

clone size: .
V gene: TRBV6-5
J gene: TRBJ2-7
D gene: TRBD2
CDR3 protein: CATGSRREAYEQYF
CDR3 DNA: TGTGCCACCGGGAGCCGGCGGGAGGCTTACGAGCAGTACTTC

clone size: .
V gene: TRBV2
J gene: TRBJ1-5
D gene: .
CDR3 protein: CASTTRGTQPQHF
CDR3 DNA: TGTGCCAGCACAACCCGGGGGACTCAGCCCCAGCATTTT

clone size: .
V gene: TRBV6-5
J gene: TRBJ1-6
D gene: TRBD1
CDR3 protein: CASSYSRTGGVSPLHF
CDR3 DNA: TGTGCCAGCAGTTACTCGCGGACAGGGGGAGTTTCACCCCTCCACTTT

clone size: few
V gene: TRBV7-9
J gene: TRBJ2-7
D gene: TRBD2
CDR3 protein: CASRGGGYEQYF
CDR3 DNA: TGTGCCAGCAGAGGCGGGGGCTACGAGCAGTACTTC

clone size: once
V gene: TRBV5-4
J gene: TRBJ2-7
D gene: .
CDR3 protein: CASSHPGTPYEQYF
CDR3 DNA: TGTGCCAGCAGCCACCCCGGGACACCCTACGAGCAGTACTTC

clone size: .
V gene: TRBV5-1
J gene: TRBJ1-1
D gene: .
CDR3 protein: CASSLEGVGNTEAFF
CDR3 DNA: TGCGCCAGCAGCTTGGAGGGGGTGGGGAACACTGAAGCTTTCTTT

clone size: .
V gene: TRBV25-1
J gene: TRBJ1-3
D gene: TRBD1
CDR3 protein: CASSERGLGNTIYF
CDR3 DNA: TGTGCCAGCAGTGAAAGGGGGCTTGGAAACACCATATATTTT

clone size: .
V gene: TRBV25-1
J gene: TRBJ2-1
D gene: .
CDR3 protein: CASSEDASAQLYEQFF
CDR3 DNA: TGTGCCAGCAGTGAAGACGCTAGCGCTCAGTTGTATGAGCAGTTCTTC

clone size: .
V gene: TRBV7-7
J gene: TRBJ2-5
D gene: .
CDR3 protein: CASSSGQAGEQYF
CDR3 DNA: TGTGCCAGCAGTTCGGGACAGGCGGGGGAGCAGTACTTC

clone size: .
V gene: TRBV9
J gene: TRBJ2-5
D gene: TRBD1
CDR3 protein: CASSPLSGTGGRETQYF
CDR3 DNA: TGTGCCAGCAGCCCCTTATCCGGGACAGGGGGACGAGAGACCCAGTACTTC

clone size: .
V gene: TRBV19
J gene: TRBJ1-2
D gene: TRBD1
CDR3 protein: CASSSQDRGRNYGYTF
CDR3 DNA: TGTGCCAGTAGTTCTCAGGACAGGGGAAGAAACTATGGCTACACCTTC

clone size: .
V gene: TRBV7-6
J gene: TRBJ2-3
D gene: .
CDR3 protein: CASSSGAYTDTQYF
CDR3 DNA: TGTGCCAGCAGCTCGGGGGCCTACACAGATACGCAGTATTTT

clone size: .
V gene: TRBV7-9
J gene: TRBJ1-3
D gene: .
CDR3 protein: CASSLGDTFLGNTIYF
CDR3 DNA: TGTGCCAGCAGCTTAGGGGACACCTTTTTGGGAAACACCATATATTTT

clone size: .
V gene: TRBV6-5
J gene: TRBJ1-1
D gene: TRBD1
CDR3 protein: CASQGQAWTEAFF
CDR3 DNA: TGTGCCAGCCAGGGACAGGCGTGGACTGAAGCTTTCTTT

clone size: .
V gene: TRBV9
J gene: TRBJ2-3
D gene: .
CDR3 protein: CASSVAADTQYF
CDR3 DNA: TGTGCCAGCAGCGTAGCAGCAGATACGCAGTATTTT

clone size: .
V gene: TRBV7-6
J gene: TRBJ1-5
D gene: TRBD1
CDR3 protein: CASSLGTGAQPQHF
CDR3 DNA: TGTGCCAGCAGCTTAGGGACAGGAGCTCAGCCCCAGCATTTT

clone size: .
V gene: TRBV28
J gene: TRBJ1-1
D gene: .
CDR3 protein: CASSTHSVRNTEAFF
CDR3 DNA: TGTGCCAGCAGTACCCACAGCGTCCGGAACACTGAAGCTTTCTTT

clone size: .
V gene: TRBV14
J gene: TRBJ2-5
D gene: .
CDR3 protein: CASSQRRGIQETQYF
CDR3 DNA: TGTGCCAGCAGCCAAAGAAGGGGGATACAAGAGACCCAGTACTTC

clone size: few
V gene: TRBV28
J gene: TRBJ1-2
D gene: .
CDR3 protein: CASGGGGIGGGYTF
CDR3 DNA: TGTGCCAGCGGAGGCGGGGGGATAGGGGGTGGCTACACCTTC

clone size: .
V gene: TRBV10-2
J gene: TRBJ1-1
D gene: .
CDR3 protein: CASSDWGGIEFFMNTEAFF
CDR3 DNA: TGCGCCAGCAGTGATTGGGGAGGAATCGAATTTTTCATGAACACTGAAGCTTTCTTT

clone size: .
V gene: TRBV4-3
J gene: TRBJ1-6
D gene: TRBD1
CDR3 protein: CASSQASGTGSSPLHF
CDR3 DNA: TGCGCCAGCAGCCAAGCCTCCGGGACAGGGAGTTCACCCCTCCACTTT

clone size: .
V gene: TRBV9
J gene: TRBJ1-2
D gene: .
CDR3 protein: CASSAEFPWDNYGYTF
CDR3 DNA: TGTGCCAGCAGCGCAGAATTCCCCTGGGATAACTATGGCTACACCTTC

clone size: .
V gene: TRBV18
J gene: TRBJ1-2
D gene: .
CDR3 protein: CASSPPFPGGYGYTF
CDR3 DNA: TGTGCCAGCTCACCACCGTTCCCGGGCGGCTATGGCTACACCTTC

clone size: .
V gene: TRBV5-4
J gene: TRBJ2-2
D gene: .
CDR3 protein: CASSLFRTENTGELFF
CDR3 DNA: TGTGCCAGCAGCTTATTTCGGACCGAGAACACCGGGGAGCTGTTTTTT

clone size: .
V gene: TRBV18
J gene: TRBJ2-3
D gene: .
CDR3 protein: CASSPPAASTDTQYF
CDR3 DNA: TGTGCCAGCTCACCACCGGCGGCTAGCACAGATACGCAGTATTTT

clone size: .
V gene: TRBV7-2
J gene: TRBJ1-4
D gene: .
CDR3 protein: CASSGGSAEKLFF
CDR3 DNA: TGTGCCAGCAGCGGAGGGTCTGCTGAAAAACTGTTTTTT

clone size: .
V gene: TRBV7-9
J gene: TRBJ2-6
D gene: .
CDR3 protein: CAFSDSGANVLTF
CDR3 DNA: TGTGCCTTCAGTGACTCTGGGGCCAACGTCCTGACTTTC

clone size: once
V gene: TRBV18
J gene: TRBJ2-5
D gene: .
CDR3 protein: CASSPNQEETQYF
CDR3 DNA: TGTGCCAGCTCACCTAACCAAGAAGAGACCCAGTACTTC

clone size: .
V gene: TRBV11-3
J gene: TRBJ2-7
D gene: .
CDR3 protein: CAVGDSSYEQYF
CDR3 DNA: TGTGCCGTAGGAGATAGCTCCTACGAGCAGTACTTC

clone size: .
V gene: TRBV28
J gene: TRBJ2-7
D gene: .
CDR3 protein: CASRLGGWGEQYF
CDR3 DNA: TGTGCCAGCAGGTTGGGGGGCTGGGGCGAGCAGTACTTC

clone size: .
V gene: TRBV9
J gene: TRBJ2-2
D gene: .
CDR3 protein: CASSVGSTTGELFF
CDR3 DNA: TGTGCCAGCAGCGTAGGCAGCACCACCGGGGAGCTGTTTTTT

clone size: .
V gene: TRBV4-2
J gene: TRBJ1-5
D gene: TRBD1
CDR3 protein: CASSPGTGGDGGQPQHF
CDR3 DNA: TGTGCCAGCAGTCCCGGGACAGGGGGTGATGGCGGTCAGCCCCAGCATTTT

clone size: few
V gene: TRBV19
J gene: TRBJ2-2
D gene: TRBD2
CDR3 protein: CASSIGSLAGGTGELFF
CDR3 DNA: TGTGCCAGTAGTATAGGAAGTCTAGCGGGAGGGACCGGGGAGCTGTTTTTT

clone size: .
V gene: TRBV28
J gene: TRBJ1-2
D gene: TRBD1
CDR3 protein: CASSSGQGKGGYTF
CDR3 DNA: TGTGCCAGCAGTTCGGGACAGGGGAAGGGTGGCTACACCTTC

clone size: .
V gene: TRBV5-6
J gene: TRBJ2-1
D gene: .
CDR3 protein: CASSRPTGLSYNEQFF
CDR3 DNA: TGTGCCAGCAGCCGACCGACAGGTCTATCTTACAATGAGCAGTTCTTC

clone size: .
V gene: TRBV9
J gene: TRBJ1-1
D gene: TRBD1
CDR3 protein: CASRTPSGQGNTEAFF
CDR3 DNA: TGTGCCAGCAGGACCCCTTCGGGACAGGGTAACACTGAAGCTTTCTTT

clone size: .
V gene: TRBV6-6
J gene: TRBJ2-7
D gene: .
CDR3 protein: CASSYSDRNYEQYF
CDR3 DNA: TGTGCCAGCAGTTACTCGGACAGAAACTACGAGCAGTACTTC

clone size: .
V gene: TRBV28
J gene: TRBJ1-1
D gene: .
CDR3 protein: CASFPPGQEAFF
CDR3 DNA: TGTGCCAGCTTTCCCCCCGGACAGGAAGCTTTCTTT

clone size: .
V gene: TRBV4-1
J gene: TRBJ2-3
D gene: TRBD1
CDR3 protein: CASSQDWKKDRESDTQYF
CDR3 DNA: TGCGCCAGCAGCCAAGATTGGAAGAAGGACAGGGAATCAGATACGCAGTATTTT

clone size: .
V gene: TRBV28
J gene: TRBJ2-4
D gene: TRBD1
CDR3 protein: CASSPGQVRVVKNIQYF
CDR3 DNA: TGTGCCAGCAGCCCGGGACAGGTCAGGGTGGTCAAAAACATTCAGTACTTC

clone size: .
V gene: TRBV13
J gene: TRBJ1-1
D gene: .
CDR3 protein: CASSLVQQAFF
CDR3 DNA: TGTGCCAGCAGCCTGGTACAGCAAGCTTTCTTT

clone size: .
V gene: TRBV9
J gene: TRBJ2-5
D gene: TRBD2
CDR3 protein: CASSVDQAGVQETQYF
CDR3 DNA: TGTGCCAGCAGCGTAGATCAAGCGGGGGTTCAAGAGACCCAGTACTTC

clone size: .
V gene: TRBV5-4
J gene: TRBJ2-7
D gene: TRBD1
CDR3 protein: CASSLDRGEQYF
CDR3 DNA: TGTGCCAGCAGCTTGGACAGGGGAGAGCAGTACTTC

clone size: .
V gene: TRBV29-1
J gene: TRBJ2-7
D gene: .
CDR3 protein: CSVPEAGASTQYF
CDR3 DNA: TGCAGCGTCCCCGAGGCCGGGGCGAGTACCCAGTACTTC